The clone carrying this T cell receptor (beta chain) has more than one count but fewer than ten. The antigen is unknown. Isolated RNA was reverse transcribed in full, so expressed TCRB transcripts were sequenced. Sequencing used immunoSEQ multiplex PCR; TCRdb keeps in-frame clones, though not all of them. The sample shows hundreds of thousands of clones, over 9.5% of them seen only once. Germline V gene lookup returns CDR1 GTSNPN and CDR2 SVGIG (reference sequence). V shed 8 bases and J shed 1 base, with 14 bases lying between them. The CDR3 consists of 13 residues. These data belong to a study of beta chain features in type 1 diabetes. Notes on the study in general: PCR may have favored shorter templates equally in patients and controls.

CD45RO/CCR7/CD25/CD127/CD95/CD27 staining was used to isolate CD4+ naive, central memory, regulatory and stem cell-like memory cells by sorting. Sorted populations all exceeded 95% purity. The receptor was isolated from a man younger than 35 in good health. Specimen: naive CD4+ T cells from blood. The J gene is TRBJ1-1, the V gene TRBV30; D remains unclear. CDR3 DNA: TGTGCCGGAGATATCGCCGCGAACACTGAAGCTTTCTTT. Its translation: CAGDIAANTEAFF.